This is a list of T cell receptor beta chains from one sample in a study of T cell responses to AZD1222 COVID-19 vaccine. Profiling relied on immunoSEQ multiplex PCR, and the TCRdb table lists in-frame clones only, not all of them. The table has approximately 77,000 clones, roughly 94% seen once; the top ten hold approximately 6.6%. The source material was peripheral blood, sampled on day 0 of MenACWY control vaccination. All receptors come from an adult in good health. Each CDR3 is given with its conserved first and last residue. The D gene is left open where the match is weak. The size field is filled for only some rows; it gives once, few, many or a size class.

>12|-|TRBJ2-7|TRBD1|TRBV3-1/TRBV3-2
TGTGCCAGCAGCCAAGGGACAGGCGAGCAGTACTTC
CASSQGTGEQYF
>15|few|TRBJ1-6|-|TRBV6-5
TGTGCCAGCAGTTTGGACGTAAAGGCGAATTCACCCCTCCACTTT
CASSLDVKANSPLHF
>14|-|TRBJ2-5|-|TRBV11-3
TGTGCCAGCAGCGTCCGGGATTTTCAAGAGACCCAGTACTTC
CASSVRDFQETQYF
>14|-|TRBJ1-2|-|TRBV5-1
TGCGCCAGCAGCCGAGAGCGAGCGCATCATGGCTACACCTTC
CASSRERAHHGYTF
>14|-|TRBJ2-5|-|TRBV10-3
TGTGCCATCAGTGAGTCTATGGGTAAAGAGACCCAGTACTTC
CAISESMGKETQYF
>15|-|TRBJ1-4|-|TRBV4-3
TGCGCCAGCAGCCAAGATCTAGGGGGGAATGAAAAACTGTTTTTT
CASSQDLGGNEKLFF
>12|-|TRBJ1-3|-|TRBV19
TGTGCCAGTAGTCCGCCTGGAAACACCATATATTTT
CASSPPGNTIYF
>10|-|TRBJ2-1|-|TRBV28
TGTGCCACCTTATACAATGAGCAGTTCTTC
CATLYNEQFF
>14|few|TRBJ1-2|TRBD1|TRBV6-5
TGTGCCAGCAGGGCCCAAACAGGGGGCGGAGGCTACACCTTC
CASRAQTGGGGYTF
>13|once|TRBJ1-2|-|TRBV28
TGTGCCAGCAGCGCGGGGGAGAACTATGGCTACACCTTC
CASSAGENYGYTF
>16|once|TRBJ1-5|-|TRBV19
TGTGCCAGTAGTATTATACTCGGGACTGAAGATCAGCCCCAGCATTTT
CASSIILGTEDQPQHF
>16|-|TRBJ2-1|-|TRBV11-3
TGTGCCAGCAGCTTAGACGTGGGAGGGGGGATTAATGAGCAGTTCTTC
CASSLDVGGGINEQFF
>14|-|TRBJ2-7|TRBD1|TRBV12-5
TGTGCTAGTGGTTTGGGCAGGGGGCTGTGCGAGCAGTACTTC
CASGLGRGLCEQYF
>14|-|TRBJ1-1|-|TRBV10-3
TGTGCCATCAGACCTCAGGGGACGAACACTGAAGCTTTCTTT
CAIRPQGTNTEAFF
>15|-|TRBJ1-1|-|TRBV7-3
TGTGCCAGCAGCTTAAAGTCTTCGGGCAGCACTGAAGCTTTCTTT
CASSLKSSGSTEAFF
>16|-|TRBJ1-2|-|TRBV6-6
TGTGCCAGCAGTTACTCGATCCACACCCTTGACTATGGCTACACCTTC
CASSYSIHTLDYGYTF
>17|-|TRBJ2-4|-|TRBV18
TGTGCCAGCTCGCCGCCACAGGGTGATTTACCCAAAAACATTCAGTACTTC
CASSPPQGDLPKNIQYF
>15|-|TRBJ2-3|-|TRBV5-6
TGTGCCAGCAGCTTGCGGGGGGCAGGGGGAGATACGCAGTATTTT
CASSLRGAGGDTQYF
>13|few|TRBJ2-5|-|TRBV18
TGTGCCAGCTCCCCCGGGACAAAAGAGACCCAGTACTTC
CASSPGTKETQYF
>16|-|TRBJ2-1|-|TRBV7-9
TGTGCCAGCAGCTTGACGGGGCGGAGCTCCTACAATGAGCAGTTCTTC
CASSLTGRSSYNEQFF
>14|-|TRBJ2-5|-|TRBV5-6
TGTGCCAGCAGCTCCTGGGGGAGTCAAGAGACCCAGTACTTC
CASSSWGSQETQYF
>15|-|TRBJ2-1|-|TRBV7-2
TGTGCCAGCAGCTTAGCCTGGGGCAGGGCCCATGAGCAGTTCTTC
CASSLAWGRAHEQFF